A single sample is the source of the 31 T cell receptor beta chains below, sequenced in a study of control samples from healthy donors and cancer patients. Sequencing used immunoSEQ multiplex PCR; TCRdb keeps in-frame clones, though not all of them. The sample lists approximately 90,000 clones, roughly 83% occurring once. Input material: PBMCs. All receptors come from a man aged 65-85 years with lung cancer.

V is TRBV5-1 and J is TRBJ2-1, with 16 bases lining up with TRBD2. Germline V lookup: CDR1 SGHRS, CDR2 YFSETQ. After removal of 1 base from V and 6 bases from J, the junction contained 7 bases not matched to a gene. CDR3 length equals 18 residues. This CDR3 reads CASSLPGTSGGGGNEQFF. The DNA of the CDR3 is TGCGCCAGCAGCTTGCCCGGGACTAGCGGGGGGGGAGGCAATGAGCAGTTCTTC.

The J gene is TRBJ1-1, the V gene TRBV3-1 (or the pseudogene TRBV3-2); no definite D call. In germline, CDR1 is LGHDT, CDR2 YNNKEL (reference sequence). This CDR3 has 13 residues. Trimming took 0 bases from V and 11 from J, leaving 13 bases between them. The CDR3: CASSQDGRGRAFF. The CDR3 region has the DNA TGTGCCAGCAGCCAAGATGGACGGGGTAGGGCTTTCTTT.

V gene TRBV9 combines with J gene TRBJ1-6; D gene uncertain. This CDR3 spans 14 amino acids. CDR1 and CDR2 from the germline V gene are SGDLS and YYNGEE. V shed 0 bases and J shed 5 bases, with 6 bases lying between them. The CDR3 loop reads CASSVAGDNSPLHF. As DNA, the CDR3 is TGTGCCAGCAGCGTAGCAGGAGATAATTCACCCCTCCACTTT. Complete variable domain (other parts from reference TRBV9 and TRBJ1-6): DSGVTQTPKHLITATGQRVTLRCSPRSGDLSVYWYQQSLDQGLQFLIQYYNGEERAKGNILERFSAQQFPDLHSELNLSSLELGDSALYFCASSVAGDNSPLHFGNGTRLTVT.

The chain couples TRBV10-3 to TRBJ2-1, with 11 bases identical to TRBD2. Per the germline V gene, CDR1 is ENHRY and CDR2 is SYGVKD. The CDR3 has 14 residues. The trim removed 5 bases at V and 9 bases at J, leaving 6 bases unmatched. For the CDR3, the DNA is TGTGCCATCAGTCGTAGCGGGGGGGCTTCTGAGCAGTTCTTC. As protein: CAISRSGGASEQFF.

The chain employs TRBV12-2 and TRBJ1-2; the table's D call TRBD1 went unverified against the DNA. TRBV12-2 is reported as a pseudogene. This CDR3 region has 13 residues. CDR3 DNA: TGTGCAAGTCGCTCCCCGGACACTGGTTTTGGGACCTTC. Protein product: CASRSPDTGFGTF.

This clone was detected once. CDR3 DNA sequence: TGTGCCAGCAGCCCCGGGACGGTCTCTGGAAACACCATATATTTT. Encoded protein: CASSPGTVSGNTIYF. The genes are TRBV5-6 and TRBJ1-3, with D tentatively TRBD1 (5 bases). The CDR3 is 15 residues long. Germline lookup yields CDR1 SGHDT and CDR2 YYEEEE. Trimming pared 4 bases from V and 0 bases from J, leaving 11 bases between.

The chain joins TRBV5-1 to TRBJ2-7; D possibly uses TRBD1 or TRBD2 (5 bases each). Germline V gives CDR1 SGHRS, CDR2 YFSETQ. V gave up 1 base and J gave up 7 bases, with 15 bases separating them. The CDR3 is 14 residues long. CDR3 amino acids: CASSLTAGGDEQYF. CDR3 sequence (DNA): TGCGCCAGCAGCTTGACGGCTGGGGGAGATGAGCAGTACTTC.

This chain uses TRBV19 with TRBJ2-3; 7 bases agree with TRBD1. The CDR3 spans 15 residues. V dropped 7 bases and J dropped 2; count of bases not matched to a gene: 9. Germline assignment: CDR1 LNHDA and CDR2 SQIVND (reference sequence). The CDR3 DNA is TGTGCCAGTAAATGGGACAGTGGTTACACAGATACGCAGTATTTT. As protein: CASKWDSGYTDTQYF.

J is TRBJ2-4 and V is TRBV9; D gene unclear. Germline V lookup: CDR1 SGDLS, CDR2 YYNGEE. Deletions cut 3 bases from V and 2 bases from J, with 15 bases between. This CDR3 is built from 16 residues. The DNA for the CDR3 is TGTGCCAGCAGCGCCCAACCCATGATTACCAAAAACATTCAGTACTTC. It specifies CASSAQPMITKNIQYF.

This sequence joins TRBV21-1 and TRBJ2-7; TRBD2, the D gene given by the table, was not confirmed from the DNA. TRBV21-1 is a documented pseudogene. The CDR3 is 17 amino acids. The CDR3 loop reads CASSKALTRGSSYEQYF. DNA for the CDR3: TGTGCCAGCAGCAAAGCGCTTACCCGGGGTTCATCCTACGAGCAGTACTTC.

This chain's CDR3 is CASSWAGVHEQYF. DNA for the CDR3: TGTGCCAGCAGCTGGGCGGGGGTGCACGAGCAGTACTTC. The chain has TRBV7-9 and TRBJ2-7; the match to TRBD2 covers 7 bases. The CDR3 consists of 13 residues. Germline CDR1 and CDR2: SEHNR and FQNEAQ (reference sequence). V shed 4 bases, J shed 5 bases, and the junction held 5 bases outside the gene matches.

This clone was picked up one time. The chain joins TRBV5-6 to TRBJ2-7, with 8 bases matching TRBD1. The CDR3 covers 15 residues. The junction had 2 bases not matched to a gene; V was cut back by 0 bases and J by 0 bases. The germline V gene encodes CDR1 SGHDT and CDR2 YYEEEE. Here the CDR3 reads CASSLEGTGSYEQYF. The CDR3 DNA is TGTGCCAGCAGCTTGGAGGGGACAGGCTCCTACGAGCAGTACTTC.

The rearrangement uses TRBV6-2 or TRBV6-3 and TRBJ2-3; D is possibly TRBD1 (6 bases). There are 15 residues in the CDR3. The ends were cut back, 4 bases at V and 2 bases at J, with 13 bases in the middle. The germline V gene encodes CDR1 MNHEY and CDR2 SVGEGT. The CDR3 DNA reads TGTGCCAGCAGTTTCGAGGGACAATCCACAGATACGCAGTATTTT. Protein: CASSFEGQSTDTQYF.

The chain links TRBV2 to TRBJ1-2; the D is unclear. The CDR3 covers 12 residues. Germline loops: CDR1 SNHLY, CDR2 FYNNEI. Trimming removed 3 bases from V and 7 bases from J, with 9 bases in between. CDR3 sequence: CASSDGGFGYTF. The CDR3, as DNA: TGTGCCAGCAGTGATGGAGGGTTTGGCTACACCTTC.

The rearrangement links TRBV30 to TRBJ1-2, with D maybe TRBD1 (5 bases). The CDR3 runs 13 residues. The germline CDR1 and CDR2 sequences are GTSNPN and SVGIG (reference sequence). The V end was cut by 0 bases, the J end by 6 bases, with 11 bases between. The chain's CDR3 is CAWSVGAGDGYTF. The CDR3 DNA follows: TGTGCCTGGAGTGTTGGGGCCGGGGATGGCTACACCTTC. Full variable domain (missing parts from reference TRBV30 and TRBJ1-2): SQTIHQWPATLVQPVGSPLSLECTVEGTSNPNLYWYRQAAGRGLQLLFYSVGIGQISSEVPQNLSASRPQDRQFILSSKKLLLSDSGFYLCAWSVGAGDGYTFGSGTRLTVV.

The J gene is TRBJ1-2, the V gene TRBV9, with 9 bases fitting TRBD1. This CDR3 comprises 14 residues. Trimming cost V 2 bases and J 4 bases; bases outside gene matches: 3. Looked up from germline, CDR1 is SGDLS and CDR2 is YYNGEE. The CDR3 DNA is TGTGCCAGCAGCGTCGCGGGACAGGGCTATGGCTACACCTTC. Its protein is CASSVAGQGYGYTF.

The rearrangement uses TRBV19 and TRBJ1-5, with 7 bases fitting TRBD1. CDR1 is LNHDA, CDR2 SQIVND, per germline (reference sequence). Trimming took 5 bases from V and 5 from J; bases not matched to a gene: 12. The CDR3 runs to 16 residues. CDR3 coding DNA: TGTGCCAGTAGTTACGGCGACAGGGAGGTCGATCAGCCCCAGCATTTT. This codes for CASSYGDREVDQPQHF.

This chain links TRBV2 with TRBJ2-2; D is uncertain. Trimming pared 4 bases from V and 7 bases from J, leaving 4 bases between. This CDR3 has 11 amino acids. From germline, CDR1 is SNHLY and CDR2 FYNNEI. The CDR3 DNA sequence: TGTGCCAGCAGTGCGTTCGGGGAGCTGTTTTTT. Its protein is CASSAFGELFF.

The chain is built from TRBV5-1 and TRBJ2-1; D remains ambiguous. Between the trimmed V and J ends, which lost 4 bases and 9 bases, there was a span of 8 bases. The length of the CDR3 is 11 residues. In germline, CDR1 is SGHRS, CDR2 YFSETQ. The chain's CDR3 is CASSRWSEQFF. The CDR3 bases are TGCGCCAGCAGCCGCTGGAGTGAGCAGTTCTTC.

V usage is TRBV7-3 and J usage is TRBJ2-2, with D perhaps being TRBD1 or TRBD2 (5 bases each). Trimming pared 1 base from V and 8 bases from J, leaving 23 bases between. The CDR3 totals 18 residues. Germline V gene lookup returns CDR1 SGHTA and CDR2 FQGTGA. The CDR3 is CASSLSRSPLGAFGELFF. In DNA form, the CDR3 reads TGTGCCAGCAGCTTAAGCCGGAGTCCCCTCGGGGCCTTTGGGGAGCTGTTTTTT. The whole variable domain, remainder taken from reference TRBV7-3 and TRBJ2-2, is GAGVSQTPSNKVTEKGKYVELRCDPISGHTALYWYRQSLGQGPEFLIYFQGTGAADDSGLPNDRFFAVRPEGSVSTLKIQRTERGDSAVYLCASSLSRSPLGAFGELFFGEGSRLTVL.

The sample holds a few counts of this clone. The chain uses TRBV2 and TRBJ1-1, with D unresolved. Trimming pared 5 bases from V and 2 bases from J, leaving 9 bases between. The germline gives CDR1 SNHLY, CDR2 FYNNEI. CDR3 length: 13 amino acids. The CDR3 region has the DNA TGTGCCAGCAGTCCGAGGGTAAACACTGAAGCTTTCTTT. As protein: CASSPRVNTEAFF.

The V call is TRBV18, the J call TRBJ1-6; 8 nucleotides align to TRBD1. CDR1 and CDR2 (germline): KGHSH, LQKENI. CDR3 length equals 14 residues. V trimming: 6 bases; J trimming: 9 bases; junction bases outside the gene matches: 7. The CDR3 sequence is CASSQDRAGSPLHF. The CDR3, as DNA: TGTGCCAGCTCTCAGGACAGGGCTGGTTCACCCCTCCACTTT.

The gene calls are TRBV3-1 (or the pseudogene TRBV3-2) and TRBJ1-3; D perhaps matches TRBD1 (5 bases). This CDR3 comprises 17 residues. Trimming pared 4 bases from V and 2 bases from J, leaving 18 bases between. Germline assignment: CDR1 LGHDT and CDR2 YNNKEL (reference sequence). CDR3 sequence (DNA): TGTGCCAGCAGCCGAGGTGGGCGAGGGGCCACTGGAAACACCATATATTTT. Translated: CASSRGGRGATGNTIYF.

This chain joins TRBV7-8 and TRBJ1-3; D remains unclear. The CDR3 length is 17 residues. V lost 3 bases and J lost 0, with 15 bases in between. Germline CDR1 SGHVS, CDR2 FQNEAQ. Here the CDR3 reads CASSLASRQHSGNTIYF. The CDR3 DNA is TGTGCCAGCAGCTTGGCGTCGAGGCAGCACTCTGGAAACACCATATATTTT.

The chain combines TRBV7-2 with TRBJ2-5, with 10 positions matching TRBD2. This CDR3 is built from 14 residues. The J segment lost 5 bases and the V segment lost 4 bases, leaving 4 bases of the junction unmatched. Looked up from germline, CDR1 is SGHTA and CDR2 is FQGNSA. The CDR3: CASSSRGLAETQYF. In DNA, the CDR3 is TGTGCCAGCAGCTCGAGGGGACTAGCGGAGACCCAGTACTTC.

This rearrangement joins TRBV9 to TRBJ1-2; TRBD1 agrees at 9 bases. CDR1 is SGDLS and CDR2 is YYNGEE in the germline V gene. The CDR3 sequence is 17 residues long. Trimming removed 3 bases from V and 0 bases from J; junction bases left unmatched: 9. The CDR3 sequence: CASSADRTGAANYGYTF. For the CDR3, the DNA is TGTGCCAGCAGCGCAGACCGGACAGGGGCAGCTAACTATGGCTACACCTTC.

V gene TRBV28 combines with J gene TRBJ2-7, with 9 bases matching TRBD1. Germline V gives CDR1 MDHEN, CDR2 SYDVKM. J gave up 5 bases and V 7 bases, and 6 bases lay outside the gene matches. This CDR3 is built from 13 residues. The CDR3 DNA sequence: TGTGCCAGCAATCGGGACAGGGTTGACGAGCAGTACTTC. This encodes CASNRDRVDEQYF.

This clone was found once. The genes are TRBV7-2 and TRBJ1-1; D call uncertain. This CDR3 is built from 13 residues. Trimming removed 5 bases from V and 2 bases from J, with 9 bases in between. Germline CDR1 is SGHTA and CDR2 is FQGNSA. In DNA form, the CDR3 reads TGTGCCAGCAGCGCCCGTGACAACACTGAAGCTTTCTTT. Its translation: CASSARDNTEAFF.

J is TRBJ1-5 and V is TRBV6-5; TRBD1 is a possible D gene (5 bases). V lost 4 bases and J lost 0, with 10 bases in between. CDR3 length equals 15 residues. Germline V gene lookup returns CDR1 MNHEY and CDR2 SVGAGI. CDR3 loop: CASSSTEYSNQPQHF. CDR3 nucleotide sequence: TGTGCCAGCAGTTCGACAGAGTATAGCAATCAGCCCCAGCATTTT.

V is TRBV28 and J is TRBJ1-2; D unresolved. CDR3 length: 15 residues. Germline values: CDR1 MDHEN, CDR2 SYDVKM. Trimming shortened V by 2 bases and J by 6 bases, and 16 bases separated the two germline ends. The chain's CDR3 is CASSLLDRGVDGYTF. The DNA of the CDR3 is TGTGCCAGCAGTTTACTTGATCGGGGTGTCGATGGCTACACCTTC.

This chain connects TRBV6-5 to TRBJ1-1; D not certain. CDR1 is MNHEY, CDR2 SVGAGI, per germline. The CDR3 is 14 residues long. With 5 bases removed from V and 1 base from J, the gap between germline ends came to 11 bases. CDR3 in amino acids: CASSKPAGNTEAFF. CDR3 sequence (DNA): TGTGCCAGCAGTAAACCAGCGGGGAACACTGAAGCTTTCTTT.